Below, one TCR beta chain is given with its context. Expressed TCRB transcripts were sequenced, since all the RNA that had been isolated was reverse transcribed. Sequencing of naive, central memory and regulatory T cell samples gave an average of about 3.57 million reads. Some clones are missing from TCRdb's copy, which holds only in-frame ones; the method was immunoSEQ multiplex PCR. The sample shows about 150,000 clones, roughly 8.1% of them seen only once. The sample belongs to a study of beta chain features in type 1 diabetes. Germline CDR1 reads MGHRA; CDR2 reads YSYEKL. Trimming took 4 bases from V and 6 from J; bases not matched to a gene: 10. The CDR3 runs to 15 residues.

The sample was central memory CD4+ T cells from blood. The receptor was derived from a man aged 18 to 30 in good health. V and J are TRBV4-1 and TRBJ2-7; the match to TRBD1 covers 9 bases. Here the CDR3 reads CASSRIQGATREQYF. The CDR3 DNA reads TGCGCCAGCAGCCGGATACAGGGGGCGACCCGCGAGCAGTACTTC.